The sequence of this T cell receptor (beta chain) was determined in a study of Ad26.COV2.S vaccination and SARS-CoV-2 variants. Study-wide results and caveats: Substantial response breadth was reportedly seen for spike-specific CD8+ and CD4+ T cells after vaccination. Spike-specific TCR breadth was greater in vaccine than placebo recipients. An underestimation of total T cell responses may have resulted from the TCR breadth and depth analyses.

V lost 3 bases and J lost 4, with 15 bases in between. Germline-derived CDR1 and CDR2 are LNHDA and SQIVND (reference sequence). CDR3 size: 15 residues. Here immunoSEQ multiplex PCR was the method, and the copy in TCRdb shows in-frame clones only, minus some. The sample holds around 370,000 clones, roughly 94% seen once. Notes on this clone: The antigen is undetermined.

The sequence derives from a human donor who had recovered from COVID-19. The material sequenced was peripheral blood, taken after recovery from COVID-19. The chain uses TRBV19 and TRBJ1-2; the D is unclear. The CDR3 DNA follows: TGTGCCAGTAGTATCGGACGGGAGAGGAGCTATGGCTACACCTTC. This codes for CASSIGRERSYGYTF.